The T cell receptor beta chain described here comes from a study of regulatory T cells in long-lasting Graves disease. Across the whole study: Graves' patients with a new diagnosis had received antithyroid drugs under 3 months.

Time point indicated: newly diagnosed GD, antithyroid drugs for less than 3 months. With RNA extracted from PBMCs as input, the TCR library was made. Clinicians diagnosed Graves' disease using American Thyroid Association guidelines. The V gene lost 3 bases and the J gene lost 4 bases, with 12 bases spanning the gap. The germline CDR1 and CDR2 sequences are WNHNN and SYGVQD (reference sequence). CDR3 size: 14 residues. The authors built TCR beta libraries using iRepertoire HTBI primers and Arm-PCR of CDR3 regions. One entry per CDR3 protein results from TCRdb running MiXCR on the multiplex PCR reads. The sample includes around 500,000 distinct CDR3 sequences, about 14% of them seen just once. This clonotype was observed at least ten times. The same specimen was also included in a second study, on T cells in Graves' hyperthyroidism and ophthalmopathy. This second study notes: Patients with ophthalmopathy were separated from those with stable hyperthyroidism by a 13 V-J model.

This chain connects TRBV10-1 to TRBJ1-2; no firm D call. This receptor was taken from a man aged 30-40 years with Graves disease. This specimen consisted of peripheral blood mononuclear cells (PBMCs), obtained at new diagnosis, from a patient treated with antithyroid drugs. The CDR3 sequence is CASSDSGNLYGYTF. DNA for the CDR3: TGCGCCAGCAGTGATTCAGGAAACCTCTATGGCTACACCTTC.